These 8 T cell receptor beta chains originate from one sample sequenced in a study of cytomegalovirus exposure and HLA in healthy donors. PCR used 60 Vbeta primers and 13 Jbeta primers. TCRdb's table, derived via immunoSEQ multiplex PCR, lists solely in-frame clones and lacks some. The table includes about 140,000 clones, about four fifths detected once. The source material was PBMCs. All receptors come from a man between 25 and 39 years old in good health and CMV-seronegative.

The chain combines TRBV11-3 with TRBJ2-3; 10 bases map to TRBD1. The CDR3 runs to 16 residues. Per germline, CDR1 SGHNT and CDR2 YENEEA. V was pared by 5 bases and J by 2 bases, with 7 bases of the junction left unmatched. This CDR3 reads CASSQRQGAHTDTQYF. The CDR3 DNA follows: TGTGCCAGCAGCCAAAGACAGGGGGCACACACAGATACGCAGTATTTT.

The gene calls are TRBV5-1 and TRBJ1-1; maybe TRBD1 (5 bases). Between the trimmed V and J ends, which lost 3 bases and 1 base, there was a span of 13 bases. Germline-derived CDR1 and CDR2 are SGHRS and YFSETQ. The CDR3 is made up of 15 amino acids. CDR3 coding DNA: TGCGCCAGCAGCTGGGGCGGGGGTAGGAACACTGAAGCTTTCTTT. Translation gives CASSWGGGRNTEAFF.

The CDR3 coding sequence is TGTGCCAGTACCGAGCGCAGGACAGCGGTGTCTGGCTACACCTTC. It is translated as CASTERRTAVSGYTF. The chain joins TRBV19 to TRBJ1-2; a possible D gene is TRBD1 (6 bases). V was shortened by 7 bases and J by 7 bases, with 22 bases between the two germline ends. The germline V gene has CDR1 LNHDA and CDR2 SQIVND (reference sequence). The CDR3 is 15 amino acids.

V and J are TRBV27 and TRBJ1-1; D might be TRBD1 (5 bases). Germline V CDR1 and CDR2: MNHEY, SMNVEV (reference sequence). The CDR3 totals 16 residues. V shed 1 base and J shed 0 bases, with 12 bases lying between them. The CDR3 DNA reads TGTGCCAGCAGTTTATTAGGGGTTCGCTTGAACACTGAAGCTTTCTTT. This encodes CASSLLGVRLNTEAFF.

This chain links TRBV5-4 with TRBJ2-3, with TRBD1 matching 8 bases. Looked up from germline, CDR1 is SGHNT and CDR2 is YYREEE (reference sequence). Trimming took 4 bases from V and 1 from J; bases not matched to a gene: 5. CDR3 length equals 15 residues. DNA for the CDR3: TGTGCCAGCAGCATAGACAGGGGACGCACAGATACGCAGTATTTT. Amino acid sequence: CASSIDRGRTDTQYF.

The chain couples TRBV15 to TRBJ2-6; unclear D gene. This CDR3 contains 17 residues. V was shortened by 0 bases and J by 0 bases, with 9 bases between the two germline ends. Germline values: CDR1 LNHNV, CDR2 YYDKDF (reference sequence). The CDR3 nucleotides read TGTGCCACCAGCAGAGATCTCCAGTACTCTGGGGCCAACGTCCTGACTTTC. It specifies CATSRDLQYSGANVLTF. Drawing the rest from reference TRBV15 and TRBJ2-6, the complete variable domain is DAMVIQNPRYQVTQFGKPVTLSCSQTLNHNVMYWYQQKSSQAPKLLFHYYDKDFNNEADTPDNFQSRRPNTSFCFLDIRSPGLGDTAMYLCATSRDLQYSGANVLTFGAGSRLTVL.

The J gene is TRBJ2-4, the V gene TRBV7-8, with TRBD2 identical over 11 bases. J gave up 4 bases and V 5 bases, and 10 bases lay outside the gene matches. The CDR3 length is 17 residues. Germline V gene lookup returns CDR1 SGHVS and CDR2 FQNEAQ. The CDR3 DNA follows: TGTGCCAGCAGCGCAGTTCGAGTAGCGGGAGGGAAAAACATTCAGTACTTC. Its translation: CASSAVRVAGGKNIQYF.

The chain employs TRBV5-1 and TRBJ1-4, with TRBD1 as a possible D gene (5 bases). The CDR3 is made up of 14 amino acids. The V and J ends lost 5 bases and 5 bases respectively, with 13 bases between them. Germline CDR1 SGHRS, CDR2 YFSETQ. The CDR3 DNA sequence: TGCGCCAGCAGTCAGGACAACCGAAATGAAAAACTGTTTTTT. It codes for CASSQDNRNEKLFF.